This T cell receptor (beta chain) was recorded in a study of Ad26.COV2.S vaccination and SARS-CoV-2 variants (dated by TCRdb to 2020 to 2022). In terms of the full investigation: Donors in the vaccine arm were drawn from COV1001, a phase I-IIa trial of Ad26.COV2.S in healthy adults that was multicentre, randomized, double-blind and placebo-controlled. Dosing of Ad26.COV2.S was intramuscular, at either 5x10^10 or 1x10^11 viral particles, delivered as one shot or as two shots spaced 56 days apart. TCRbeta repertoire sequencing was used to assess the specificity and breadth of SARS-CoV-2-reactive T cell receptors after Ad26.COV2.S vaccination. The TCR-sequenced set comprised roughly 30 samples: approximately 20 Ad26.COV2.S vaccine recipients, 5 placebo recipients and 8 SARS-CoV-2 convalescent individuals. Participants in the trial were split at random into five groups of five each, receiving low-dose or high-dose Ad26.COV2.S once or twice, or else placebo on both occasions. Blinding of investigators to trial group allocation was maintained during experiments and outcome assessment. Beyond this particular receptor, the publication reports: Ad26.COV2.S recipients had higher spike-specific TCR breadth than placebo recipients (P = 0.0014). The authors noted that the TCR breadth and depth analyses may have underestimated total T cell responses. The study lacked the statistical power to compare responses across vaccine doses or regimens. Vaccine and placebo recipients had comparable non-spike TCR breadth, which fits with the vaccine containing only spike. After vaccination, substantial breadth of spike-specific CD8+ and CD4+ T cell responses was reported.

Concerning this clone itself: The target of this receptor is not known. The record has no base qualities; no much larger clone is one base away.

This specimen's treatment or condition label, interpreted: around 19 received Ad26.COV2.S at low or high dose, single or two shots; roughly 5 received placebo; per-sample allocation not given. For vaccine and placebo recipients, the sequenced repertoires came from samples collected on day 63 after the first injection. In Cohort 1b, around 25 adults aged 18-55 years were enrolled at a single site in Boston, USA, between 29 July and 7 August 2020. Ad26.COV2.S was a replication-incompetent adenovirus type 26 vector that expressed a prefusion-stabilized SARS-CoV-2 spike protein derived from the original Wuhan strain. V is shortened by 6 bases, J by 1 base, and the region joining them spans 14 bases. CDR1 and CDR2 are read off the germline V gene as MGHRA and YSYEKL. The CDR3, from cysteine to phenylalanine, totals 15 residues. This entry keeps only the CDR3 DNA: 45 bases, framed from base 1. The immunoSEQ Assay was used to sequence TCRbeta CDR3 regions. After extraction, genomic DNA underwent amplification by bias-controlled multiplex PCR, followed by high-throughput sequencing. The authors' pipeline ran thus. Collapsing and filtering of sequences were performed to quantify the absolute abundance of each unique TCRbeta CDR3 region. T cell fraction was estimated by normalizing TCRbeta template counts to usable DNA, with usable DNA measured through amplification of reference genes found in all nucleated cells. Repertoire TCRs were annotated as SARS-CoV-2-specific by exact matching of V gene, CDR3 amino acid sequence and J gene to a known reactive TCR set. The reference SARS-CoV-2 TCR set was obtained from MIRA and was filtered for enrichment in COVID-19-positive ImmuneCODE repertoires, whereby public or cross-reactive TCRs were removed. Based on the MIRA antigens, annotated TCRs were further analysed at the level of specific ORF or position within ORF. Depth was the summed frequency of annotated unique rearrangements, while breadth was defined as annotated unique rearrangements over total unique productive rearrangements. Two-sided Wilcoxon rank-sum tests were used to compare TCR breadth between groups. Held by TCRdb, this immuneACCESS table contains in-frame sequences only and omits some clones. Under half of the omission traces to an unresolved V gene where checked; the cause of the rest is unknown. Clonal size and the V and J genes are those of that table, whereas D and trimming came from the DNA. This sample lists around 420,000 clones; approximately 88% were detected once. The ten most abundant clones make up around 3.6% of the sample.

The TCR was taken from a person between 18 and 65 years old who received the Ad26.COV2.S COVID-19 vaccine or a placebo. The receptor chain draws on TRBV4-1 and TRBJ2-3; the D match is possibly TRBD1 or TRBD2, with 6 bases aligned in each. The source was peripheral blood, collected in a trial of Ad26.COV2.S vaccine versus placebo. The CDR3 here reads CASSPLRGGTDTQYF. Here is the DNA: TGCGCCAGCAGTCCATTGAGGGGGGGCACAGATACGCAGTATTTT.